This T cell receptor beta chain was sequenced for a study of molecular identifiers for immune sequencing clone quantification. Study-wide results and limits: Highly expanded clone sizes could end up underestimated if a barcode were shared by identical TCR molecules.

The V and J ends lost 2 bases and 2 bases respectively, with 9 bases between them. The CDR3 spans 14 residues. The germline V gene has CDR1 SGHKS and CDR2 YYEKEE (reference sequence). In the sort, naive CD8 T cells were defined as CD8+CD4-CCR7+CD45RA+. In its sample, this clonotype was seen many times. Its antigen remains unknown. Methods described previously, with TCR primers listed, were used for bulk TCR libraries. TCRdb recomputed calls from the PCR reads with MiXCR, one row per CDR3 protein. The sample has a few hundred thousand distinct CDR3 sequences, around 25% seen once. The chain is built from TRBV5-5 and TRBJ2-3; D unresolved. Sequences were obtained from naive CD8+ T cells from blood, with Jurkat cell RNA spiked in. Subset defined: FACS-sorted CD8+CD4-CCR7+CD45RA+ naive T cells. The sequence derives from a human donor in good health. Some libraries in this study had Jurkat cell RNA spiked in. The CDR3 region is CASSFELPTDTQYF. The CDR3 DNA follows: TGTGCCAGCAGCTTCGAACTACCCACAGATACGCAGTATTTT.